Below are 17 T cell receptor beta chains sequenced from a single sample in a study of blood T cells in healthy people across ages (dated by TCRdb to between 2014 and 2016). Libraries were built with 5' RACE. The sequencer was an Illumina HiSeq 2500. A second about 7 to 11 cycle PCR used a sample-barcoded 5' primer and a J-beta primer mix. TCRdb reanalyzed the raw reads on its own, using fastp at Q25 for trimming and MiXCR for clone calling, and kept in-frame beta chains. Rows with a matching CDR3 protein are joined into one entry that keeps the most common DNA and genes. In this sample the table shows over 600,000 distinct CDR3 sequences, roughly 21% of which occur a single time. 3% to 4% of the sample is held by the ten biggest clonotypes. The sample consisted of blood. The receptor set was obtained from a man aged 65 to 85 in good health.

This sequence joins TRBV20-1 and TRBJ2-1, with TRBD2 matching 8 bases. Germline CDR1 DFQATT, CDR2 SNEGSKA (reference sequence). V lost 0 bases and J lost 10; bases outside the gene matches: 8. This CDR3 comprises 14 residues. The CDR3 region has the DNA TGCAGTGCTAGAGATCAGGCTAGCGGGCGGGAGCAGTTCTTC. Its translation: CSARDQASGREQFF.

This clonotype was seen ten or more times. The chain uses TRBV11-2 and TRBJ2-3; D is unresolved. This CDR3 is built from 14 residues. V shed 2 bases and J shed 4 bases, with 10 bases lying between them. Germline CDR1 reads SGHAT; CDR2 reads FQNNGV. Here the CDR3 reads CASSLWAVADTQYF. In DNA form, the CDR3 reads TGTGCCAGCAGCTTATGGGCCGTTGCAGATACGCAGTATTTT. Full variable domain (outside the CDR3, taken from reference TRBV11-2 and TRBJ2-3): EAGVAQSPRYKIIEKRQSVAFWCNPISGHATLYWYQQILGQGPKLLIQFQNNGVVDDSQLPKDRFSAERLKGVDSTLKIQPAKLEDSAVYLCASSLWAVADTQYFGPGTRLTVL.

This clonotype has a handful of counts. This sequence joins TRBV20-1 and TRBJ1-3; tentative D call: TRBD1 (6 bases). Germline V gives CDR1 DFQATT, CDR2 SNEGSKA (reference sequence). The CDR3 length is 12 residues. With 6 bases removed from V and 6 bases from J, the gap between germline ends came to 12 bases. This CDR3 reads CSALGGLNTIYF. DNA of the CDR3: TGCAGTGCCTTGGGGGGCCTAAACACCATATATTTT.

The chain is built from TRBV9 and TRBJ2-7, with unresolved D. Germline V gives CDR1 SGDLS, CDR2 YYNGEE. The germline V and J ends were trimmed by 1 base and 6 bases, with 11 bases remaining between them. CDR3 length equals 13 residues. The DNA for the CDR3 is TGTGCCAGCAGCGTAATGTCGAACTCCGAGCAGTACTTC. Translated: CASSVMSNSEQYF.

This clonotype has only a few counts. The rearrangement joins TRBV6-1 to TRBJ2-2, with TRBD1 identical over 9 bases. The CDR3 length is 17 residues. Germline V gene sequence: CDR1 MNHNS, CDR2 SASEGT. J was trimmed by 5 bases and V by 5 bases; bases with no gene match: 12. The CDR3 loop reads CASSRAPGQGVTGELFF. The CDR3 DNA is TGTGCCAGCAGTCGGGCTCCGGGACAGGGTGTAACCGGGGAGCTGTTTTTT.

This chain uses TRBV10-3 with TRBJ2-1, with D tentatively TRBD2 (5 bases). This CDR3 region has 15 residues. V was trimmed by 5 bases and J by 7 bases, leaving 18 bases between them. CDR1 is ENHRY and CDR2 is SYGVKD in the germline V gene. The CDR3 sequence: CAISSVGNQRNEQFF. Here the CDR3 DNA reads TGTGCCATCAGTTCAGTCGGGAATCAGCGGAATGAGCAGTTCTTC.

This clonotype was observed a handful of times. V gene TRBV4-2 combines with J gene TRBJ1-4; D unclear. Per the germline V gene, CDR1 is LGHNA and CDR2 is YNFKEQ. The ends were cut back, 0 bases at V and 0 bases at J, with 8 bases in the middle. The CDR3 has 16 amino acids. The CDR3 loop reads CASSQEQLATNEKLFF. CDR3 coding DNA: TGTGCCAGCAGCCAAGAACAGCTTGCAACTAATGAAAAACTGTTTTTT.

This rearrangement joins TRBV7-3 to TRBJ2-2, with TRBD2 identical over 15 bases. The ends lost 3 bases at V and 1 base at J; junction bases unmatched: 9. This CDR3 spans 20 amino acids. Germline loops: CDR1 SGHTA, CDR2 FQGTGA. CDR3 in amino acids: CASSFTPGTSGRKNTGELFF. CDR3 sequence (DNA): TGTGCCAGCAGCTTCACCCCCGGGACTAGCGGGAGGAAGAACACCGGGGAGCTGTTTTTT.

The chain uses TRBV12-3 or TRBV12-4 and TRBJ2-5, with 9 positions matching TRBD2. Near its end, the DNA agrees better with TRBJ2-1, so the J call may be wrong. The CDR3 is 13 residues long. CDR3 region: CASRLAGQSEQFF. In DNA, the CDR3 is TGTGCCAGCAGGCTAGCGGGACAAAGTGAGCAGTTCTTC.

The chain recombines TRBV21-1 with TRBJ2-3; the listed D gene, TRBD2, was not tested against the DNA. TRBV21-1 represents a pseudogene. The CDR3 runs 15 residues. This CDR3 reads CASSEDTSESDTQYF. CDR3 sequence (DNA): TGTGCCAGCAGCGAAGACACTAGCGAATCAGATACGCAGTATTTT.

This clonotype was seen a few times. V usage is TRBV4-3 and J usage is TRBJ2-5, with D tentatively TRBD1 (6 bases). This CDR3 is 14 amino acids long. Germline V lookup: CDR1 LGHNA, CDR2 YSLEER. Trimming removed 0 bases from V and 5 bases from J, with 10 bases in between. The DNA of the CDR3 is TGCGCCAGCAGCCAAGAGGGGGCAGGGGAGACCCAGTACTTC. This translates into CASSQEGAGETQYF.

The chain is built from TRBV7-2 and TRBJ1-2; 7 nucleotides match TRBD1. The junction had 11 bases not matched to a gene; V was cut back by 5 bases and J by 5 bases. The CDR3 is made up of 15 amino acids. Germline V gives CDR1 SGHTA, CDR2 FQGNSA. The CDR3 spells CASSMTGTDYYGYTF. DNA of the CDR3: TGTGCCAGCAGCATGACCGGGACAGACTATTATGGCTACACCTTC.

This chain connects TRBV5-4 to TRBJ2-1, with 7 bases identical to TRBD1. The CDR3 is 16 residues long. V dropped 2 bases and J dropped 0; count of bases not matched to a gene: 5. Germline V gene lookup returns CDR1 SGHNT and CDR2 YYREEE (reference sequence). CDR3 protein: CASSFRQGSSYNEQFF. CDR3 coding DNA: TGTGCCAGCAGCTTTCGACAGGGTAGCTCCTACAATGAGCAGTTCTTC.

This clonotype was seen repeatedly, ten times or more. This chain connects TRBV11-2 to TRBJ2-7, with no clear D. Per germline, CDR1 SGHAT and CDR2 FQNNGV. Trimming took 3 bases from V and 0 from J, leaving 18 bases between them. The CDR3 consists of 17 residues. CDR3 amino acids: CASSLGGAVLSSYEQYF. The CDR3, as DNA: TGTGCCAGCAGCTTGGGTGGTGCGGTGCTATCCTCCTACGAGCAGTACTTC.

This clonotype was seen more than once but under ten times. The V call is TRBV18, the J call TRBJ2-1; TRBD2 matches at 10 bases. Germline lookup yields CDR1 KGHSH and CDR2 LQKENI. This CDR3 contains 17 residues. The V gene end was trimmed by 4 bases and the J gene end by 5 bases; junction bases not matched to a gene: 11. DNA of the CDR3: TGTGCCAGCTCACAAATTGGGACTAGCGAGTCGGACAATGAGCAGTTCTTC. It translates to CASSQIGTSESDNEQFF.

The chain employs TRBV5-1 and TRBJ2-3; no reliable D call. CDR3 size: 14 residues. Germline V CDR1 and CDR2: SGHRS, YFSETQ. V was clipped by 1 base and J by 2 bases, with 8 bases between them. CDR3 loop: CASSLYLTTDTQYF. The CDR3 nucleotides read TGCGCCAGCAGCTTGTACCTAACCACAGATACGCAGTATTTT.

This clonotype was seen more than once but under ten times. The rearrangement joins TRBV20-1 to TRBJ2-5, with 9 bases aligning to TRBD1. Looked up from germline, CDR1 is DFQATT and CDR2 is SNEGSKA (reference sequence). CDR3 length equals 15 residues. The CDR3 sequence is CSTGTGNRAQETQYF. The DNA of the CDR3 is TGCAGCACCGGGACAGGGAATAGGGCACAAGAGACCCAGTACTTC.